A single sample gave rise to the 2 T cell receptor beta chains below, sequenced in a study of T cells after yellow fever vaccination. TCRdb processed the 5' RACE reads anew with MiXCR; each CDR3 protein has one entry. The sample records 250,000 to 400,000 distinct CDR3 sequences, approximately 4% being singletons. This sample comprised PBMCs, obtained 5 days after the yellow fever booster vaccination. The source is a young man who received the YFV17D yellow fever vaccine.

This clonotype was seen at least ten times. This chain connects TRBV5-5 to TRBJ1-5; D is undetermined. V was cut by 1 base and J by 3 bases, with 8 bases left in between. Germline CDR1 SGHKS, CDR2 YYEKEE (reference sequence). The CDR3 extends over 14 amino acids. The CDR3 protein is CASSLSLVNQPQHF. As DNA, the CDR3 is TGTGCCAGCAGCTTGAGTTTGGTCAATCAGCCCCAGCATTTT.

This clonotype has at least ten counts. The gene calls are TRBV28 and TRBJ2-1, with 7 bases matching TRBD1. Trimming removed 3 bases from V and 6 bases from J; junction bases left unmatched: 8. This CDR3 spans 15 amino acids. Looked up from germline, CDR1 is MDHEN and CDR2 is SYDVKM. The CDR3 nucleotides are TGTGCCAGCAGTTTGGCTGGACAGGTTCGCAATGAGCAGTTCTTC. It codes for CASSLAGQVRNEQFF.